This entry lists 2 T cell receptor beta chains sequenced from one sample in a study of cytomegalovirus exposure and HLA in healthy donors. The PCR was carried out with 60 Vbeta primers and 13 Jbeta primers. Data came from immunoSEQ multiplex PCR; TCRdb stores just in-frame clones and leaves some out. Among 55,000 to 70,000 clones listed, roughly two thirds were seen once. Sequencing was performed on PBMCs. These receptors were obtained from a man aged 35 to 55 in good health and CMV-seropositive.

V gene TRBV5-1 combines with J gene TRBJ1-1; TRBD1 matches 7 bases. This CDR3 is built from 15 residues. V dropped 1 base and J dropped 1; count of bases not matched to a gene: 4. Germline CDR1 is SGHRS and CDR2 is YFSETQ. The CDR3 DNA is TGCGCCAGCAGCTTGCGGGACAGCACGAACACTGAAGCTTTCTTT. Translated, it gives CASSLRDSTNTEAFF.

This chain links TRBV10-1 with TRBJ2-3; 8 nucleotides match TRBD1. In germline, CDR1 is WNHNN, CDR2 SYGVQD (reference sequence). This CDR3 has 14 amino acids. Unmatched junction bases numbered 9, after V lost 9 bases and J lost 4 bases. CDR3 sequence reads: CASKPGQESDTQYF. For the CDR3, the DNA is TGCGCCAGTAAACCGGGACAGGAGTCAGATACGCAGTATTTT.